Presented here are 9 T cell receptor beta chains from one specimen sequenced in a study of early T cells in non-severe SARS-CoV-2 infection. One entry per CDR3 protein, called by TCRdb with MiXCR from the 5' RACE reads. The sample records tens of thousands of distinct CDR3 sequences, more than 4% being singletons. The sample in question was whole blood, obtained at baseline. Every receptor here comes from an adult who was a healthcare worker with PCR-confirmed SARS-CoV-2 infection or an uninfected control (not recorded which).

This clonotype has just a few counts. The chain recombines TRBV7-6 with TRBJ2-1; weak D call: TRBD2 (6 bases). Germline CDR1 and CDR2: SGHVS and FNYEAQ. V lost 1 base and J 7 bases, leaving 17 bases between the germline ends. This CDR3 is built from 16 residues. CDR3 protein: CASSLGDLRDGNEQFF. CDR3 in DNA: TGTGCCAGCAGCTTAGGAGACTTGCGGGACGGAAATGAGCAGTTCTTC.

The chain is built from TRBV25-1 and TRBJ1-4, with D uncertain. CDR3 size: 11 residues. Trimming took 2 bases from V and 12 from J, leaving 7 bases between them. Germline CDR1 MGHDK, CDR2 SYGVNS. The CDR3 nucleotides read TGTGCCAGCAGTGAACGGAGAGAACTGTTTTTT. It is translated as CASSERRELFF.

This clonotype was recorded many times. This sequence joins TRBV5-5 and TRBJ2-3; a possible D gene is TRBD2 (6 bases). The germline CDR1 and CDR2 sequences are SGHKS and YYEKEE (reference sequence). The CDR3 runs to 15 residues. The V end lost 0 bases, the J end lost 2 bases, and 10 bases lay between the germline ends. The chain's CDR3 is CASSLGAGPTDTQYF. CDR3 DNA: TGTGCCAGCAGCTTGGGGGCGGGACCCACAGATACGCAGTATTTT.

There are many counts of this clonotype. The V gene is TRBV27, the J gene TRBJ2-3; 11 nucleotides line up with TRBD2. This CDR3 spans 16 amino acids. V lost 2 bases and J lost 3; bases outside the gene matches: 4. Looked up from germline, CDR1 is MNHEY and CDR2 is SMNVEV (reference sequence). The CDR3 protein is CASSLKLAGGTDTQYF. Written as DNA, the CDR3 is TGTGCCAGCAGTTTAAAGCTAGCGGGAGGAACAGATACGCAGTATTTT.

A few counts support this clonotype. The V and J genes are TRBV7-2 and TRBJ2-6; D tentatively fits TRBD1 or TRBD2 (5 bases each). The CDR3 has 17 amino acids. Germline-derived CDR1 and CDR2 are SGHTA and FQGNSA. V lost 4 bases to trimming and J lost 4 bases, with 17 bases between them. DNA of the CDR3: TGTGCCAGCAGCTCCTGGGGCGCCGGGGCGGGGGCCAACGTCCTGACTTTC. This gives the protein CASSSWGAGAGANVLTF.

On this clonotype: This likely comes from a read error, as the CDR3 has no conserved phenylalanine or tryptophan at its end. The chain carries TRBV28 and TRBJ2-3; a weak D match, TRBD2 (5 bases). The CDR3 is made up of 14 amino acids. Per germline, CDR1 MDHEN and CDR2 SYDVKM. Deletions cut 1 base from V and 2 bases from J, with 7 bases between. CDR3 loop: CASSLSDSTDTQYL. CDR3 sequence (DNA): TGTGCCAGCAGTTTATCGGACTCCACAGATACGCAGTATTTA.

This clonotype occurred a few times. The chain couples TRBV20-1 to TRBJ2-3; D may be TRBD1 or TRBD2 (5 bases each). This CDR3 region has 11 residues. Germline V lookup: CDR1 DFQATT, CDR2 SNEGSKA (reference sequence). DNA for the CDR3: TGCAGGGGGGATAGCACAGATACGCAGTATTTT. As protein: CRGDSTDTQYF.

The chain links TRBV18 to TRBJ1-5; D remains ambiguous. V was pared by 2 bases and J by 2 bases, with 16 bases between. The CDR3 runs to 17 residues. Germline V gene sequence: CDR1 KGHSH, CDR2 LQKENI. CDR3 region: CASSPEGISAGNQPQHF. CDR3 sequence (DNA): TGTGCCAGCTCACCAGAAGGGATCTCGGCGGGCAATCAGCCCCAGCATTTT.

The CDR3 DNA is TGTGCCAGCAGTGAATGGGCTAGCGGGGATACGCAGTATTTT. The encoded protein is CASSEWASGDTQYF. This sequence joins TRBV2 and TRBJ2-3, with TRBD2 matching 8 bases. V was pared by 2 bases and J by 6 bases, with 4 bases of the junction left unmatched. Germline CDR1 SNHLY, CDR2 FYNNEI. The CDR3 has 14 residues.